What follows are 19 T cell receptor beta chains derived from one specimen sequenced in a study of cytomegalovirus exposure and HLA in healthy donors. Using immunoSEQ multiplex PCR, the repertoire was profiled, and TCRdb retains in-frame clones only, with some absent. The sample yields 150,000 to 250,000 clones, about 79% seen once. The sample consisted of PBMCs. The receptors originated from a woman under 40 in good health and CMV-seropositive.

This chain uses TRBV7-9 with TRBJ2-1; no definite D call. This CDR3 is 15 amino acids long. Germline V gene data show CDR1 as SEHNR and CDR2 as FQNEAQ (reference sequence). V dropped 5 bases and J dropped 9 bases, with 20 bases sitting between them. The CDR3 DNA reads as TGTGCCAGCAGCCCCACCTCGGGTGCGCTTACTGAGCAGTTCTTC. Translating it yields CASSPTSGALTEQFF.

The V gene is TRBV29-1, the J gene TRBJ1-2, with 7 positions matching TRBD1. CDR3 length: 15 residues. Germline CDR1 SQVTM, CDR2 ANQGSEA. The V segment lost 1 base and the J segment 5 bases; nucleotides outside the gene matches: 10. In DNA, the CDR3 is TGCAGCGTTGAAGGGGGGGACAGAAGGTCATATGGCTACACCTTC. This encodes CSVEGGDRRSYGYTF.

The chain recombines TRBV9 with TRBJ2-5; 12 bases line up with TRBD2. V was pared by 4 bases and J by 3 bases, with 1 base of the junction left unmatched. Germline CDR1 is SGDLS and CDR2 is YYNGEE. The CDR3 has 14 amino acids. The CDR3 reads CASSSSGREETQYF. The CDR3 DNA reads as TGTGCCAGCAGCTCTAGCGGGAGGGAAGAGACCCAGTACTTC. The complete variable domain, with remaining parts taken from reference TRBV9 and TRBJ2-5, reads DSGVTQTPKHLITATGQRVTLRCSPRSGDLSVYWYQQSLDQGLQFLIQYYNGEERAKGNILERFSAQQFPDLHSELNLSSLELGDSALYFCASSSSGREETQYFGPGTRLLVL.

The rearrangement links TRBV27 to TRBJ2-7; 10 positions match TRBD2. Trimming took 2 bases from V and 3 from J; bases not matched to a gene: 4. The CDR3 covers 15 residues. The germline CDR1 and CDR2 sequences are MNHEY and SMNVEV (reference sequence). This chain's CDR3 is CASSLVLAGVYEQYF. As DNA, the CDR3 is TGTGCCAGCAGTTTAGTGCTAGCGGGGGTCTACGAGCAGTACTTC.

The V call is TRBV6-6, the J call TRBJ1-5; D remains ambiguous. Germline lookup yields CDR1 MNHNY and CDR2 SVGAGI (reference sequence). CDR3 length: 14 amino acids. V was clipped by 6 bases and J by 2 bases, with 11 bases between them. In DNA form, the CDR3 reads TGTGCCAGCAGGAGGGTGGTTGGCAATCAGCCCCAGCATTTT. Translation: CASRRVVGNQPQHF.

CDR3 residues: CASSDDRGFYGYTF. CDR3 in DNA: TGTGCCAGCAGTGACGACAGGGGATTCTATGGCTACACCTTC. This chain uses TRBV2 with TRBJ1-2; 8 nucleotides align to TRBD1. In germline, CDR1 is SNHLY, CDR2 FYNNEI. The CDR3 runs 14 residues. With V trimmed by 3 bases and J by 4 bases, 4 bases remained unmatched.

V and J are TRBV11-3 and TRBJ1-1; no reliable D call. Germline V gives CDR1 SGHNT, CDR2 YENEEA. This CDR3 contains 13 residues. V gave up 5 bases and J gave up 1 base, with 8 bases separating them. In DNA form, the CDR3 reads TGTGCCAGCAGCCTTAGCGGGAACACTGAAGCTTTCTTT. Amino acid sequence: CASSLSGNTEAFF.

The J gene is TRBJ2-7, the V gene TRBV5-6, with 8 bases identical to TRBD1. CDR1 is SGHDT, CDR2 YYEEEE, per germline. V lost 4 bases, J lost 5 bases, and 8 bases stayed unmatched. The CDR3 length is 14 residues. CDR3 in DNA: TGTGCCAGCAGCAGCTCAGGGGGCCGAAACGAGCAGTACTTC. This codes for CASSSSGGRNEQYF.

The V call is TRBV11-2, the J call TRBJ1-2; D unclear. Germline lookup yields CDR1 SGHAT and CDR2 FQNNGV. Trimming took 0 bases from V and 4 from J, leaving 15 bases between them. The CDR3 has 16 residues. The CDR3 DNA reads as TGTGCCAGCAGCTTAGATTACAACGGGGTCGTCTATGGCTACACCTTC. Translated: CASSLDYNGVVYGYTF.

This chain links TRBV5-1 with TRBJ1-1; the D gene is possibly TRBD1 (6 bases). V was cut by 0 bases and J by 3 bases, with 9 bases left in between. Per the germline V gene, CDR1 is SGHRS and CDR2 is YFSETQ. This CDR3 comprises 14 residues. CDR3 sequence (DNA): TGCGCCAGCAGCTTGGACAGGGTTGACACTGAAGCTTTCTTT. This encodes CASSLDRVDTEAFF. Supplemented by reference TRBV5-1 and TRBJ1-1, the full variable domain reads KAGVTQTPRYLIKTRGQQVTLSCSPISGHRSVSWYQQTPGQGLQFLFEYFSETQRNKGNFPGRFSGRQFSNSRSEMNVSTLELGDSALYLCASSLDRVDTEAFFGQGTRLTVV.

This sequence joins TRBV7-6 and TRBJ1-2, with 8 bases fitting TRBD1. The germline gives CDR1 SGHVS, CDR2 FNYEAQ. CDR3 length: 14 amino acids. V was clipped by 4 bases and J by 8 bases; unmatched bases: 9. CDR3 loop: CASSYDRGSGGYTF. In nucleotides, the CDR3 is TGTGCCAGCAGCTATGACAGGGGATCGGGGGGCTACACCTTC.

The chain joins TRBV27 to TRBJ2-7; TRBD2 agrees at 7 bases. This CDR3 region has 15 residues. CDR1 and CDR2 (germline): MNHEY, SMNVEV (reference sequence). V was clipped by 6 bases and J by 0 bases; unmatched bases: 8. The DNA of the CDR3 is TGTGCCAGCAGCCTGTGGGGGGGAAGCTCCTACGAGCAGTACTTC. It specifies CASSLWGGSSYEQYF.

The chain combines TRBV11-2 with TRBJ2-7; tentative D call: TRBD1 (5 bases). The CDR3 totals 14 residues. Trimming removed 3 bases at V and 0 bases at J, with 9 bases between. The germline gives CDR1 SGHAT, CDR2 FQNNGV. This chain's CDR3 is CASSFFDSSYEQYF. CDR3 in DNA: TGTGCCAGCAGCTTTTTTGACAGCTCCTACGAGCAGTACTTC.

This clone has just a few counts. This chain joins TRBV28 and TRBJ1-5, with D perhaps matching TRBD1 (6 bases). V was cut by 4 bases and J by 7 bases, with 14 bases left in between. Germline values: CDR1 MDHEN, CDR2 SYDVKM. The CDR3 runs to 14 residues. CDR3 DNA: TGTGCCAGCAGTTACCAGCGGGACAACCAGCCCCAGCATTTT. Amino acid sequence: CASSYQRDNQPQHF.

The chain recombines TRBV6-5 with TRBJ1-2; D may be TRBD1 (5 bases). The CDR3 runs 14 residues. Trimming cost V 10 bases and J 3 bases, with 18 bases left between them. The germline CDR1 and CDR2 sequences are MNHEY and SVGAGI. The CDR3 DNA follows: TGTGCCATCCGTTCCGGGGGGGTTGACTATGGCTACACCTTC. Translated, it gives CAIRSGGVDYGYTF.

The CDR3 sequence is CATSRDSAVSYNEQFF. DNA of the CDR3: TGTGCCACCAGCAGAGATAGCGCGGTCTCCTACAATGAGCAGTTCTTC. The genes are TRBV15 and TRBJ2-1; D is possibly TRBD2 (5 bases). The length of the CDR3 is 16 residues. The germline V and J ends were trimmed by 0 bases and 0 bases, with 9 bases remaining between them. CDR1 is LNHNV and CDR2 is YYDKDF in the germline V gene (reference sequence).

This clone showed up just once. The gene calls are TRBV30 and TRBJ2-5; the match to TRBD1 covers 8 bases. CDR1 is GTSNPN and CDR2 is SVGIG in the germline V gene (reference sequence). The CDR3 spans 15 residues. V lost 2 bases to trimming and J lost 3 bases; unmatched junction nucleotides: 8. The CDR3 region has the DNA TGTGCCTGGAGTCGACTATTGGACAGGGAAGAGACCCAGTACTTC. It yields the protein CAWSRLLDREETQYF.

The genes are TRBV11-3 and TRBJ2-2; weak D call: TRBD1 (5 bases). The V end was cut by 4 bases, the J end by 3 bases, with 18 bases between. This CDR3 is built from 17 residues. Germline CDR1 reads SGHNT; CDR2 reads YENEEA. DNA of the CDR3: TGTGCCAGCAGCTCGCAAGCCCCCACAGGTGACACCGGGGAGCTGTTTTTT. This encodes CASSSQAPTGDTGELFF.

The J gene is TRBJ1-2, the V gene TRBV18; no clear D gene. Germline lookup yields CDR1 KGHSH and CDR2 LQKENI. Trimming removed 2 bases at V and 3 bases at J, with 13 bases between. CDR3 length: 15 amino acids. The DNA for the CDR3 is TGTGCCAGCTCACCAAATGGCCGGCGGGACTATGGCTACACCTTC. It specifies CASSPNGRRDYGYTF.